The sequence of this T cell receptor beta chain was determined in a study of blood T cell repertoires in COVID-19. The wider study: The United States, Italy and Spain provided the acute and convalescent COVID-19 samples. PBMCs, B-cell-depleted T cells, or T cells provided the cDNA or gDNA that made up the material.

CDR1 is ENHRY, CDR2 SYGVKD, per germline. Trimming at V came to 10 bases and at J to 2 bases, leaving 2 bases not matched to a gene. The CDR3 covers 12 residues. In the authors' workflow: Amplification of reference gene primers was used by the study to estimate nucleated cell counts. Sequencing used immunoSEQ multiplex PCR; TCRdb keeps in-frame clones, though not all of them. Clone size and V and J calls were adopted from that table, with D and trimming inferred from the DNA. This sample carries some 180,000 clones, around 80% of them seen once, and the ten largest clones take 2.5% to 3.5%. The material sequenced was peripheral blood. This sequence was found in a woman aged 80 or older with active or convalescent COVID-19. This chain joins TRBV10-3 and TRBJ1-3; the match to TRBD1 covers 7 bases. The CDR3 spells CATQGAGNTIYF. The CDR3 DNA is TGTGCCACCCAGGGGGCTGGAAACACCATATATTTT.